The present T cell receptor (beta chain) was sequenced within a study of shared clonotypes between healthy human individuals (dated by TCRdb to about 2020). With regard to the full study: The cohort comprised a couple of women and a few men aged 18 to 49 years. Per donor, three plates each were used for CD4 naive and CD4 memory, two for CD8 naive, and one for CD8 memory. Blood TCR repertoires of roughly five healthy adults were deeply sequenced to estimate repertoire size and the extent of clonotype sharing between individuals. To increase sequencing depth and limit assay-specific biases, different laboratories used diverse techniques to prepare libraries and sequence TCR repertoires. Leukapheresis yielded between about 0.85 and 9.5 billion PBMCs per donor. Overall results and qualifications from the work: Sharing across a few donors was observed for roughly 5.4% of naive CD4, 3% to 3.5% of naive CD8, 2% to 2.5% of memory CD4, and roughly 0.43% of memory CD8 clonotypes. Larger estimated clonotype richness was generally found for naive subsets than for memory subsets. Compared with non-shared clonotypes, clonotypes shared by all four sorted-subset donors had higher generation probabilities. Rarefaction of sorted-subset datasets indicated incomplete sequencing despite the large sequencing depth. Because the study included only a small number of donors, the genetic and exposure-history diversity represented was limited. Pairwise subsampling indicated that sequencing depth was expected to affect the degree of clonotype sharing among donors. Sampling was limited to blood, and TCR repertoires in tissue likely differ from TCR repertoires in blood.

Concerning this clone: Its recognized antigen is unknown. Base-call qualities are not available, and no considerably larger clone is one nucleotide away.

Donors were healthy HIV-negative adults with no recently reported acute infections or vaccinations. Every donor was a Caucasian adult residing in Nashville, Tennessee, USA. CD4+ T cells were enriched by magnetic negative selection, after which naive cells were positively selected on CD45RA and the negative fraction was taken as the memory subset. After blood collection by leukapheresis, PBMCs were isolated using Ficoll-Histopaque density gradient centrifugation and then cryopreserved in the vapor phase of liquid nitrogen. Purity and quantity of every magnetically sorted T cell population were checked by analytical flow cytometry. From each sorted fraction, genomic DNA was isolated and quantified by UV absorbance on a Nanodrop 2000c. The trim is 3 bases for V and 0 bases for J, with a gap of 14 bases between the germline ends. Including the terminal cysteine and phenylalanine, the CDR3 comprises 16 residues. Just the 48-base CDR3 DNA is kept, in frame starting at base 1. The germline V gene supplies CDR1 SGHRS and CDR2 YFSETQ.

TCR CDR3 regions were amplified from genomic DNA by multiplex PCR using the deep immunoSEQ assay. Extracted genomic DNA from each cell subset was distributed evenly across all wells of several immunoSEQ 96-well plates, and each plate was treated as a replicate. For sorted subsets, each replicate PCR was loaded with 150 to 250 ng genomic DNA, equivalent to approximately 27,000 T cell genomes. The purified libraries were quantified using a Qubit 3.0 fluorometer, sized with a Bioanalyzer 2100, and then quantified again using the KAPA Library Quantification kit. Each immunoSEQ 96-well plate was sequenced on its own single-read 150-cycle Illumina NextSeq 550 flow cell. Concerning the study's data processing: The immunoSEQ output contained only junctional sequences without quality scores, so filtering could not match that applied to full-length reads. Sequences were annotated with PyIR, a Python wrapper for IgBLAST v1.9, using IMGT germline references to assign V/J genes and CDR3. Any read was removed if the V/J assignment was weak (E-value above 1e-6), the CDR3 was missing, or the read contained stop codons, out-of-frame junctions, or ambiguous translated residues. A V3J clonotype was defined by an identical inferred V gene, J gene, and CDR3 amino acid sequence. The percentage overlap between two repertoires was calculated by dividing the number of shared unique clonotypes by the size of the smaller repertoire. Repertoire richness was assessed with RTK rarefaction, the Chao1 estimator, and Recon v2.1 estimates of unobserved clonotypes. For all TCRbeta clonotypes obtained by the gDNA method from a few donors, generation probabilities were computed with OLGA. This is the immuneACCESS table as TCRdb keeps it, with only in-frame sequences that have V and J called. A part of the clones is gone; compared with another copy, unresolved V genes explain less than half, and the rest is unexplained. V and J calls and clone size are given by that table; D and trimming were obtained from the DNA. The sample yields around 2.1 million clones; approximately 96% were counted once. The ten largest clones take up 0.1% to 0.15% of the sample.

The specimen was naive CD4+ T cells sorted from blood. The cell subset or site label of this sample denotes: CD45RA+ positively selected. The clonotype comes from a man between 18 and 29 years old in good health. Rearrangement joined TRBV5-1 to TRBJ2-3; the D gene is possibly TRBD2, with 5 bases matching. The DNA sequence is as follows: TGCGCCAGCAGCTGGGGAGCCTCCTCTAGCACAGATACGCAGTATTTT. It translates to CASSWGASSSTDTQYF. The entire variable domain, with the stretches around the CDR3 drawn from the reference TRBV5-1 and TRBJ2-3 proteins, is KAGVTQTPRYLIKTRGQQVTLSCSPISGHRSVSWYQQTPGQGLQFLFEYFSETQRNKGNFPGRFSGRQFSNSRSEMNVSTLELGDSALYLCASSWGASSSTDTQYFGPGTRLTVL.